This is a list of T cell receptor beta chains from one sample in a study of brain T cells in children with intractable seizures. Using immunoSEQ multiplex PCR, the repertoire was profiled, and TCRdb retains in-frame clones only, with some absent. The sample records 110,000 or so clones, approximately 94% being singletons. Sequencing used peripheral blood, obtained at surgery. The receptors were sampled from a boy in the first two years of life with hemimegalencephaly and intractable seizures. Each CDR3 is given without its conserved first and last residue. Clone sizes are given selectively: once, few, many, or a class where the clone is expanded.

clone_size: NA; v_call: TRBV9; j_call: TRBJ1-5; cdr3_aa: ASSRMDSPQPQH
clone_size: NA; v_call: TRBV30; j_call: TRBJ2-7; cdr3_aa: AWSQKLYAYEQY
clone_size: NA; v_call: TRBV4-3; j_call: TRBJ2-6; cdr3_aa: ASSQNRGGANVLT
clone_size: NA; v_call: TRBV7-9; j_call: TRBJ1-2; cdr3_aa: ASSLELKGP
clone_size: NA; v_call: TRBV6-6; j_call: TRBJ1-2; cdr3_aa: ASSYAGYT
clone_size: NA; v_call: TRBV7-9; j_call: TRBJ2-5; cdr3_aa: ASSWASGRAIETQY
clone_size: NA; v_call: TRBV3-1/TRBV3-2; j_call: TRBJ1-3; cdr3_aa: ASSSTGGSGNTIY
clone_size: few; v_call: TRBV7-9; j_call: TRBJ1-5; cdr3_aa: ASSPWDSSNQPQH
clone_size: NA; v_call: TRBV4-2; j_call: TRBJ1-1; cdr3_aa: ASSHSTQMNTEAF
clone_size: NA; v_call: TRBV7-9; j_call: TRBJ1-2; cdr3_aa: ASSSEQGVSGYT
clone_size: NA; v_call: TRBV3-1/TRBV3-2; j_call: TRBJ1-1; cdr3_aa: ASSQSDRGYAF
clone_size: NA; v_call: TRBV28; j_call: TRBJ1-5; cdr3_aa: ASSLRTGQPQH
clone_size: NA; v_call: TRBV11-2; j_call: TRBJ1-4; cdr3_aa: ASSLFGRRATNEKLF
clone_size: NA; v_call: TRBV4-2; j_call: TRBJ1-4; cdr3_aa: ASSQAGGSGEKLF
clone_size: NA; v_call: TRBV28; j_call: TRBJ2-2; cdr3_aa: ASSLGLAGVLGTGELF
clone_size: NA; v_call: TRBV7-2; j_call: TRBJ2-3; cdr3_aa: ASSTGTSGYTDTQY
clone_size: NA; v_call: TRBV6-6; j_call: TRBJ2-1; cdr3_aa: ASSHRGGTGAVQKYNEQF
clone_size: few; v_call: TRBV7-2; j_call: TRBJ2-7; cdr3_aa: ASSPTGGYEQY
clone_size: NA; v_call: TRBV7-9; j_call: TRBJ2-2; cdr3_aa: ASSLGGVNTGELF
clone_size: NA; v_call: TRBV7-2; j_call: TRBJ1-6; cdr3_aa: ASSLRGRLYNSPLH
clone_size: NA; v_call: TRBV9; j_call: TRBJ2-1; cdr3_aa: ASNGGASYNEQF
clone_size: NA; v_call: TRBV7-3; j_call: TRBJ2-1; cdr3_aa: ASSAGLASYNEQF
clone_size: NA; v_call: TRBV28; j_call: TRBJ2-4; cdr3_aa: ASSSWTGRGKNIQY
clone_size: NA; v_call: TRBV18; j_call: TRBJ1-6; cdr3_aa: ASSPGVGVPSSPLH
clone_size: NA; v_call: TRBV10-3; j_call: TRBJ1-2; cdr3_aa: AISDPAGRTNYGYT
clone_size: once; v_call: TRBV6-5; j_call: TRBJ2-7; cdr3_aa: ASSLGQTYEQY
clone_size: NA; v_call: TRBV28; j_call: TRBJ1-1; cdr3_aa: ASAFHGQYTEAF
clone_size: NA; v_call: TRBV13; j_call: TRBJ2-3; cdr3_aa: ASSTSLPRTDTQY
clone_size: NA; v_call: TRBV6-5; j_call: TRBJ2-7; cdr3_aa: ASSPPGLAAYEQY
clone_size: NA; v_call: TRBV5-5; j_call: TRBJ2-3; cdr3_aa: ASSLTSGPTLAQY
clone_size: NA; v_call: TRBV3-1/TRBV3-2; j_call: TRBJ2-1; cdr3_aa: ASSQNLGSLNEQF
clone_size: once; v_call: TRBV7-9; j_call: TRBJ2-7; cdr3_aa: ASSPRHRDRVIGTYEQY